Listed below are T cell receptor beta chains from one sample, sequenced in a study of technical replicates of blood from several donors. The assay was immunoSEQ multiplex PCR, and TCRdb's table has in-frame clones only and misses some. The sample has 80,000 to 100,000 clones, 90% to 97% seen once. Sequenced input: T cells isolated from PBMCs. The source is a human donor in good health. CDR3s leave out the opening cysteine and the closing phenylalanine or tryptophan. Each record gives: J gene, D gene, V gene, clone size, CDR3 length, CDR3 protein. A D gene is named only where the DNA matches it firmly. Only some rows state a clone size, as once, few, many or a class for expanded clones.

J gene: TRBJ2-1
D gene: .
V gene: TRBV27
clone size: .
CDR3 length: 12
CDR3 protein: ASRSYSDSREQF

J gene: TRBJ2-3
D gene: .
V gene: TRBV4-3
clone size: once
CDR3 length: 13
CDR3 protein: ASSQEGGRTDTQY

J gene: TRBJ2-7
D gene: TRBD1
V gene: TRBV30
clone size: .
CDR3 length: 12
CDR3 protein: AWQGQGQWYEQY

J gene: TRBJ2-7
D gene: TRBD1
V gene: TRBV6-5
clone size: .
CDR3 length: 13
CDR3 protein: ASRITGTGKNEQY

J gene: TRBJ2-3
D gene: TRBD2
V gene: TRBV5-6
clone size: .
CDR3 length: 15
CDR3 protein: ASSLFWTSGPTDTQY

J gene: TRBJ2-5
D gene: .
V gene: TRBV11-3
clone size: .
CDR3 length: 11
CDR3 protein: ASSLIGEETQY

J gene: TRBJ1-2
D gene: .
V gene: TRBV28
clone size: .
CDR3 length: 12
CDR3 protein: ASSPQGSYYGYT

J gene: TRBJ1-5
D gene: .
V gene: TRBV27
clone size: .
CDR3 length: 12
CDR3 protein: ASSLSGGFQPQH

J gene: TRBJ2-1
D gene: .
V gene: TRBV11-2
clone size: .
CDR3 length: 13
CDR3 protein: ASSLPGAAYNEQF

J gene: TRBJ2-3
D gene: .
V gene: TRBV5-4
clone size: .
CDR3 length: 11
CDR3 protein: ASRDTGVNTQY

J gene: TRBJ2-7
D gene: TRBD2
V gene: TRBV29-1
clone size: once
CDR3 length: 16
CDR3 protein: SVLPSTHLTSGSNEQY

J gene: TRBJ2-6
D gene: TRBD1
V gene: TRBV11-2
clone size: .
CDR3 length: 16
CDR3 protein: ASSVRDRGSGGANVLT

J gene: TRBJ2-3
D gene: TRBD2
V gene: TRBV5-1
clone size: .
CDR3 length: 16
CDR3 protein: ASSLVPASGRWADTQY

J gene: TRBJ1-2
D gene: .
V gene: TRBV27
clone size: .
CDR3 length: 10
CDR3 protein: ASSTQGYGYT

J gene: TRBJ1-1
D gene: .
V gene: TRBV11-3
clone size: .
CDR3 length: 11
CDR3 protein: ASSLGQGIAAF

J gene: TRBJ2-2
D gene: .
V gene: TRBV30
clone size: .
CDR3 length: 14
CDR3 protein: AWSVVSSLFDGELF

J gene: TRBJ2-5
D gene: .
V gene: TRBV7-2
clone size: .
CDR3 length: 10
CDR3 protein: ASSLSGETQY

J gene: TRBJ2-5
D gene: .
V gene: TRBV28
clone size: .
CDR3 length: 10
CDR3 protein: ASMYRQETQY

J gene: TRBJ1-3
D gene: TRBD1
V gene: TRBV4-3
clone size: .
CDR3 length: 14
CDR3 protein: ASSQVQGAEGNTIY

J gene: TRBJ2-5
D gene: TRBD1
V gene: TRBV19
clone size: .
CDR3 length: 13
CDR3 protein: ASSTHQDRAETQY

J gene: TRBJ1-4
D gene: .
V gene: TRBV5-1
clone size: .
CDR3 length: 14
CDR3 protein: ASSLSVGATNEKLF

J gene: TRBJ2-1
D gene: .
V gene: TRBV27
clone size: .
CDR3 length: 12
CDR3 protein: ASSLSLGRHEQF

J gene: TRBJ2-1
D gene: TRBD2
V gene: TRBV7-3
clone size: .
CDR3 length: 13
CDR3 protein: ASSLWTSGSDEQF

J gene: TRBJ1-1
D gene: .
V gene: TRBV27
clone size: .
CDR3 length: 16
CDR3 protein: ASSLSLIGGLQNTEAF

J gene: TRBJ1-4
D gene: .
V gene: TRBV11-2
clone size: .
CDR3 length: 12
CDR3 protein: ASSLVGEGGKLF

J gene: TRBJ1-2
D gene: TRBD1
V gene: TRBV6-1
clone size: .
CDR3 length: 11
CDR3 protein: ASSQDRGHGYT

J gene: TRBJ2-3
D gene: TRBD1
V gene: TRBV11-2
clone size: .
CDR3 length: 14
CDR3 protein: ASSLDSTGGTDTQY

J gene: TRBJ2-3
D gene: TRBD2
V gene: TRBV5-4
clone size: .
CDR3 length: 14
CDR3 protein: ASSSVSGSFGDTQY

J gene: TRBJ2-5
D gene: .
V gene: TRBV7-7
clone size: .
CDR3 length: 13
CDR3 protein: ASSPAGLQQETQY

J gene: TRBJ2-1
D gene: .
V gene: TRBV7-6
clone size: .
CDR3 length: 11
CDR3 protein: ASSLSTVNEQF

J gene: TRBJ1-2
D gene: .
V gene: TRBV27
clone size: .
CDR3 length: 13
CDR3 protein: ASSLLSGMRYGYT

J gene: TRBJ1-1
D gene: .
V gene: TRBV7-3
clone size: .
CDR3 length: 11
CDR3 protein: ASSSGGNTEAF

J gene: TRBJ1-5
D gene: TRBD1
V gene: TRBV28
clone size: .
CDR3 length: 11
CDR3 protein: ASSFAGGQPQH

J gene: TRBJ2-7
D gene: TRBD2
V gene: TRBV2
clone size: .
CDR3 length: 10
CDR3 protein: ASTSVSYEQY

J gene: TRBJ2-1
D gene: .
V gene: TRBV28
clone size: .
CDR3 length: 11
CDR3 protein: ASSPNYENEQF

J gene: TRBJ2-1
D gene: .
V gene: TRBV9
clone size: .
CDR3 length: 12
CDR3 protein: ASSVELADNEQF

J gene: TRBJ2-7
D gene: .
V gene: TRBV19
clone size: .
CDR3 length: 13
CDR3 protein: ASSIEVDGAYEQY

J gene: TRBJ2-2
D gene: .
V gene: TRBV19
clone size: few
CDR3 length: 12
CDR3 protein: ASERASITGELF

J gene: TRBJ1-2
D gene: TRBD1
V gene: TRBV7-9
clone size: .
CDR3 length: 13
CDR3 protein: ASSPRGGASYGYT

J gene: TRBJ2-7
D gene: .
V gene: TRBV10-1
clone size: once
CDR3 length: 11
CDR3 protein: ASSELDSYEQY

J gene: TRBJ2-3
D gene: .
V gene: TRBV15
clone size: .
CDR3 length: 14
CDR3 protein: ATSREGEGGTDTQY

J gene: TRBJ1-5
D gene: TRBD1
V gene: TRBV19
clone size: .
CDR3 length: 14
CDR3 protein: ASTLGQGEINQPQH

J gene: TRBJ1-1
D gene: .
V gene: TRBV12-5
clone size: .
CDR3 length: 15
CDR3 protein: ASGPLQDSPLNTEAF

J gene: TRBJ1-4
D gene: TRBD1
V gene: TRBV6-6
clone size: .
CDR3 length: 12
CDR3 protein: ASRPDRGSEKLF

J gene: TRBJ2-7
D gene: .
V gene: TRBV27
clone size: .
CDR3 length: 13
CDR3 protein: ASRLAQGTPYEQY

J gene: TRBJ1-1
D gene: .
V gene: TRBV7-3
clone size: .
CDR3 length: 11
CDR3 protein: ASSFASNTEAF

J gene: TRBJ2-1
D gene: .
V gene: TRBV18
clone size: .
CDR3 length: 11
CDR3 protein: ASTGGFNNEQF

J gene: TRBJ2-3
D gene: .
V gene: TRBV5-1
clone size: .
CDR3 length: 15
CDR3 protein: ASSLGGGHPSTDTQY

J gene: TRBJ2-7
D gene: .
V gene: TRBV27
clone size: .
CDR3 length: 12
CDR3 protein: ASSFSRGPYEQY

J gene: TRBJ2-1
D gene: TRBD1
V gene: TRBV7-8
clone size: .
CDR3 length: 12
CDR3 protein: ATGVGTVTNEQF

J gene: TRBJ2-2
D gene: TRBD2
V gene: TRBV11-2
clone size: .
CDR3 length: 14
CDR3 protein: ASSTPKGRDHGELF

J gene: TRBJ2-1
D gene: .
V gene: TRBV2
clone size: .
CDR3 length: 12
CDR3 protein: ASSHQEVDNEQF

J gene: TRBJ1-5
D gene: TRBD1
V gene: TRBV2
clone size: .
CDR3 length: 14
CDR3 protein: ASNKEGTGVSQPQH

J gene: TRBJ2-3
D gene: .
V gene: TRBV30
clone size: .
CDR3 length: 9
CDR3 protein: AWSPADTQY

J gene: TRBJ2-7
D gene: .
V gene: TRBV5-6
clone size: .
CDR3 length: 13
CDR3 protein: ASSFFVLGSYEQY

J gene: TRBJ2-3
D gene: TRBD2
V gene: TRBV9
clone size: once
CDR3 length: 13
CDR3 protein: ASSMTSGPTDTQY

J gene: TRBJ2-2
D gene: .
V gene: TRBV29-1
clone size: once
CDR3 length: 11
CDR3 protein: SVQPTGTGELF

J gene: TRBJ1-5
D gene: TRBD1
V gene: TRBV19
clone size: .
CDR3 length: 11
CDR3 protein: ASKLQGAQPQH

J gene: TRBJ1-3
D gene: .
V gene: TRBV12-2
clone size: .
CDR3 length: 16
CDR3 protein: ASRYDTGQPFSGNTIY

J gene: TRBJ2-7
D gene: .
V gene: TRBV28
clone size: .
CDR3 length: 13
CDR3 protein: ASSLPQGPSYEQY